Below, one T cell receptor beta chain is given with its context. The antigen remains unidentified. With 60 Vbeta and 13 Jbeta primers, the PCR was carried out. Using immunoSEQ multiplex PCR, the repertoire was profiled, and TCRdb retains in-frame clones only, with some absent. The table has roughly 160,000 clones, roughly 80% seen once; the top ten hold approximately 4.5%. This entry is derived from a study of cytomegalovirus exposure and HLA in healthy donors. This CDR3 contains 14 residues. V lost 5 bases and J lost 8; bases outside the gene matches: 5. CDR1 MNHNS and CDR2 SASEGT come from the germline V gene. Notes on the study in general: Sequencing probably produced one cluster of sequence variants that were highly shared. Later, TCR association rates were found to vary by HLA locus, highest for DRB1 and lowest for HLA-C. Several top significant clusters appeared, in a later analysis, to be linked to common viral pathogens.

V is TRBV6-1 and J is TRBJ1-6, with TRBD1 matching over 8 bases. Sample: PBMCs. The clonotype was recovered from a man between 35 and 55 years old in good health and CMV-seronegative. The CDR3 DNA follows: TGTGCCAGCAGTTGGGACAGGTCCGATTCACCCCTCCACTTT. Translation gives CASSWDRSDSPLHF.